The entry below describes one TCR beta chain. Its cognate antigen is unknown. Only in-frame clones appear in the TCRdb table, and some are missing; sequencing was by immunoSEQ multiplex PCR. Of 27,000 or so clones in the sample, 55% to 75% are singletons; the top ten hold 10% to 13%. Germline CDR1 reads SGHNT; CDR2 reads YYREEE (reference sequence). Trimming stripped 1 base from V and 6 bases from J, with 8 bases between. This CDR3 region has 13 residues. CD4+ T cells specific for antigen were expanded with viral peptide pools by the ViraFEST assay before sequencing. Around day 10 of culture, CD4+ T cells were separated out. None of the vaccinated had previously contracted SARS-CoV-2, and their nucleocapsid antibodies tested negative. Fresh IL-2-containing medium replaced half the medium on days 3 and 7. This entry comes from a study of vaccination effects on CD4 cells after COVID-19.

Sample: CD4+ T cells from PBMCs cultured with SARS-CoV-2 spike peptides, taken before COVID-19 vaccination. The rearrangement links TRBV5-4 to TRBJ1-3; tentative D call: TRBD1 (5 bases). The receptor was isolated from a human donor who received a COVID-19 vaccine. The CDR3 DNA reads as TGTGCCAGCAGCTTGCAGGGAATAAACACCATATATTTT. Its translation: CASSLQGINTIYF.